This T cell receptor beta chain was captured in a study of blood T cell repertoires in COVID-19. The overall study: Material from acute and convalescent COVID-19 was sourced from the United States, Italy and Spain. PBMCs, B-cell-depleted T cells, or T cells were the source of the cDNA or gDNA that made up the material.

TCRdb's copy holds only in-frame clones and misses some; the assay was immunoSEQ multiplex PCR. The sample lists 120,000 to 150,000 clones, more than 60% occurring once. CDR1 and CDR2 from the germline V gene are SGHRS and YFSETQ. CDR3 length equals 17 residues. V dropped 4 bases and J dropped 5; count of bases not matched to a gene: 14. Sequenced input: peripheral blood. The gene calls are TRBV5-1 and TRBJ2-3, with TRBD1 matching over 9 bases. This TCR came from a man older than 75 with acute or convalescent COVID-19. Written as DNA, the CDR3 is TGCGCCAGCAGCCCTGGCGGGACAGGGAGGAAGGGAGATACGCAGTATTTT. It yields the protein CASSPGGTGRKGDTQYF.